Each of the 8 T cell receptor beta chains below was sequenced from the same sample in a study of radiotherapy plus CTLA-4 blockade in lung cancer. Assay: immunoSEQ multiplex PCR; the TCRdb copy retains only in-frame clones and omits some. The sample has 75,000 to 100,000 clones; approximately 75% are singletons. Sequencing was performed on peripheral blood, taken from a patient treated with radiotherapy plus ipilimumab. Every receptor here comes from a human donor with non-small cell lung cancer who had a partial response to radiotherapy plus ipilimumab. Some clones in this sample may be carry-over from other donors' samples.

The chain carries TRBV6-1 and TRBJ2-3, with D maybe TRBD2 (6 bases). The germline gives CDR1 MNHNS, CDR2 SASEGT. CDR3 length equals 14 residues. Trimming removed 6 bases from V and 0 bases from J, with 10 bases in between. Here the CDR3 reads CASRPGLSTDTQYF. In DNA, the CDR3 is TGTGCCAGCAGGCCGGGACTTAGCACAGATACGCAGTATTTT.

The chain couples TRBV7-2 to TRBJ1-6; D might be TRBD1 (6 bases). This CDR3 has 17 residues. Per the germline V gene, CDR1 is SGHTA and CDR2 is FQGNSA. V shed 3 bases and J shed 7 bases, with 19 bases lying between them. CDR3 bases: TGTGCCAGCAGCTTGGGGGCAGGCTATTTAAGGAATTCACCCCTCCACTTT. As protein: CASSLGAGYLRNSPLHF.

This sequence joins TRBV5-1 and TRBJ2-5; 10 nucleotides agree with TRBD2. The CDR3 sequence is 15 residues long. CDR1 is SGHRS, CDR2 YFSETQ, per germline. V lost 2 bases and J lost 2; bases outside the gene matches: 3. The DNA for the CDR3 is TGCGCCAGCAGCTTTGGAGCGGGGGGGCAAGAGACCCAGTACTTC. It codes for CASSFGAGGQETQYF.

The chain joins TRBV5-1 to TRBJ1-4, with TRBD1 matching over 8 bases. The CDR3 has 14 residues. Germline CDR1 SGHRS, CDR2 YFSETQ. Trimming took 5 bases from V and 5 from J; bases not matched to a gene: 5. CDR3 nucleotide sequence: TGCGCCAGCAGACCGGGACAGGTGAATGAAAAACTGTTTTTT. Its translation is CASRPGQVNEKLFF. The entire variable domain, with the rest obtained from reference TRBV5-1 and TRBJ1-4, is as follows: KAGVTQTPRYLIKTRGQQVTLSCSPISGHRSVSWYQQTPGQGLQFLFEYFSETQRNKGNFPGRFSGRQFSNSRSEMNVSTLELGDSALYLCASRPGQVNEKLFFGSGTQLSVL.

The chain uses TRBV5-1 and TRBJ1-1, with TRBD1 matching over 7 bases. CDR1 and CDR2 from the germline V gene are SGHRS and YFSETQ. Losses at the gene ends were 4 bases for V and 3 bases for J; bases not matched to a gene: 3. This CDR3 has 13 residues. CDR3 sequence reads: CASSAQGDTEAFF. The CDR3 DNA sequence: TGCGCCAGCAGCGCCCAGGGGGACACTGAAGCTTTCTTT.

The J gene is TRBJ1-4, the V gene TRBV6-1; 8 bases map to TRBD1. The CDR3 is 14 residues long. The junction had 5 bases not matched to a gene; V was cut back by 3 bases and J by 8 bases. Germline CDR1 reads MNHNS; CDR2 reads SASEGT. CDR3 DNA: TGTGCCAGCAGTGAGCCCAGGGGGCGAGAAAAACTGTTTTTT. Translated, it gives CASSEPRGREKLFF.

This chain connects TRBV19 to TRBJ2-3; the D gene is possibly TRBD1 (5 bases). The CDR3 covers 15 residues. Germline values: CDR1 LNHDA, CDR2 SQIVND (reference sequence). V lost 0 bases and J lost 4, with 11 bases in between. The CDR3 here is CASSIDRVRSDTQYF. The CDR3, as DNA: TGTGCCAGTAGTATAGACAGGGTTAGATCAGATACGCAGTATTTT.

This chain connects TRBV25-1 to TRBJ1-1, with D possibly matching TRBD1 (5 bases). Germline CDR1 is MGHDK and CDR2 is SYGVNS. Trimming removed 6 bases from V and 3 bases from J, with 14 bases in between. This CDR3 has 14 residues. The CDR3 coding sequence is TGTGCCAGCAGACTGTCGGGGGTGGACACTGAAGCTTTCTTT. Its translation is CASRLSGVDTEAFF.